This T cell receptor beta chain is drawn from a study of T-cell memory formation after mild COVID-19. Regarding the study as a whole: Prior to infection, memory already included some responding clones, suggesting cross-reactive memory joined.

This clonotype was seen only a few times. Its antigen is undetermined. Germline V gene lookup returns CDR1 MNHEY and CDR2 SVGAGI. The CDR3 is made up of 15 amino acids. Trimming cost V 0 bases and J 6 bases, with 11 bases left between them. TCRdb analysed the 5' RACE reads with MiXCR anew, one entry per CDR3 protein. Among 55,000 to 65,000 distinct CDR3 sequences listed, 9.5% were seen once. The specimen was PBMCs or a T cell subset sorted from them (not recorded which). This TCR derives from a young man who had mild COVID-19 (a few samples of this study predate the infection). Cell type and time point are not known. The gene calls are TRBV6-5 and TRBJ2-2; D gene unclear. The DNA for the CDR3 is TGTGCCAGCAGTTACTCCTCACCCCCCTCCGGGGAGCTGTTTTTT. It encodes CASSYSSPPSGELFF.